One and the same sample provided the 21 T cell receptor beta chains below, sequenced in a study of regulatory T cells in long-lasting Graves disease. As to time point: newly diagnosed GD, antithyroid drugs for less than 3 months. The TCR library was made from RNA extracted from PBMCs. HTBI primers from iRepertoire and Arm-PCR of CDR3 regions yielded the TCR beta libraries. MiXCR, applied by TCRdb to the multiplex PCR reads, yields one record per CDR3 protein. The sample lists over 400,000 distinct CDR3 sequences; 14% were seen once. The same data also contributed to another study, on T cells in Graves' hyperthyroidism and ophthalmopathy.

The sample in question was peripheral blood mononuclear cells (PBMCs), obtained at new diagnosis, from a patient treated with antithyroid drugs. These receptors originate from a woman between 50 and 59 years old with Graves disease.

The chain recombines TRBV7-2 with TRBJ2-5; TRBD2 might be the D (6 bases). The CDR3 is 14 amino acids. Germline CDR1 and CDR2: SGHTA and FQGNSA. V lost 5 bases and J lost 4, with 14 bases in between. The CDR3 spells CASSVSGRRETQYF. CDR3 DNA sequence: TGTGCCAGCAGCGTCTCCGGGAGACGAGAGACCCAGTACTTC.

The genes are TRBV12-3 or TRBV12-4 and TRBJ2-2, with 11 bases lining up with TRBD1. This CDR3 is built from 15 residues. The V segment lost 1 base and the J segment 7 bases; nucleotides outside the gene matches: 2. The CDR3 region is CASSLGDRGDGELFF. The CDR3 nucleotides are TGTGCCAGCAGTTTAGGGGACAGGGGGGACGGGGAGCTGTTTTTT.

This clonotype was recorded many times. The gene calls are TRBV28 and TRBJ2-6; 9 bases match TRBD2. With 5 bases clipped from V and 0 bases from J, the junction kept 8 bases outside the gene matches. Per the germline V gene, CDR1 is MDHEN and CDR2 is SYDVKM. The CDR3 sequence is 18 residues long. The CDR3 region is CASSPFLAGVSGANVLTF. The CDR3 DNA follows: TGTGCCAGCAGTCCCTTCTTAGCGGGAGTCTCTGGGGCCAACGTCCTGACTTTC. Variable domain in full (rest from reference TRBV28 and TRBJ2-6): DVKVTQSSRYLVKRTGEKVFLECVQDMDHENMFWYRQDPGLGLRLIYFSYDVKMKEKGDIPEGYSVSREKKERFSLILESASTNQTSMYLCASSPFLAGVSGANVLTFGAGSRLTVL.

The V and J genes are TRBV30 and TRBJ2-2, with 9 bases lining up with TRBD2. This CDR3 has 18 amino acids. From germline, CDR1 is GTSNPN and CDR2 SVGIG (reference sequence). The V and J ends lost 3 bases and 0 bases, in that order; junction bases with no gene match: 11. CDR3 bases: TGTGCCTGGAGAGGGGGACTAGCCCGCGGAGCGAACACCGGGGAGCTGTTTTTT. The encoded protein is CAWRGGLARGANTGELFF.

This clonotype was seen a single time. DNA for the CDR3: TGTGCCAGCAGCCCTACCGGGACCCCTAGCAATGAGCAGTTCTTC. It encodes CASSPTGTPSNEQFF. V gene TRBV9 combines with J gene TRBJ2-1, with D perhaps assigned TRBD1 or TRBD2 (5 bases each). The germline CDR1 and CDR2 sequences are SGDLS and YYNGEE. The V gene lost 4 bases and the J gene lost 6 bases, with 17 bases spanning the gap. CDR3 length: 15 amino acids. Using reference TRBV9 and TRBJ2-1 for the parts outside the CDR3, the full variable domain is DSGVTQTPKHLITATGQRVTLRCSPRSGDLSVYWYQQSLDQGLQFLIQYYNGEERAKGNILERFSAQQFPDLHSELNLSSLELGDSALYFCASSPTGTPSNEQFFGPGTRLTVL.

Ten or more counts support this clonotype. CDR3: CASSYSPPGVDNEQFF. The CDR3, as DNA: TGTGCCAGCAGTTACTCTCCCCCGGGAGTGGACAATGAGCAGTTCTTC. This chain joins TRBV6-5 and TRBJ2-1, with a possible D match to TRBD2 (6 bases). Between the trimmed V and J ends, which lost 0 bases and 5 bases, there was a span of 14 bases. The V gene's germline CDR1 is MNHEY and CDR2 SVGAGI. The CDR3 spans 16 residues.

Of note for this clonotype: A read error is possible here, since a much larger clone lies one base away. This chain connects TRBV7-2 to TRBJ1-4, with D maybe TRBD1 (6 bases). CDR1 is SGHTA, CDR2 FQGNSA, per germline. This CDR3 is 15 amino acids long. The CDR3 reads CASSPGDATNEELFF. The DNA of the CDR3 is TGTGCCAGCAGCCCAGGGGACGCAACTAATGAAGAACTGTTTTTT.

This clonotype was observed a few times. The V gene is TRBV7-3, the J gene TRBJ2-3, with TRBD2 as a possible D gene (6 bases). Trimming stripped 5 bases from V and 7 bases from J, with 13 bases between. Germline-derived CDR1 and CDR2 are SGHTA and FQGTGA. This CDR3 comprises 13 residues. Written as DNA, the CDR3 is TGTGCCAGCAGCCATGGGACTTACAATACGCAGTATTTT. Protein: CASSHGTYNTQYF.

This clonotype was recorded a few times. One end of the junction is discordant with germline, which a read error may explain. The genes are TRBV18 and TRBJ1-2; the match to TRBD1 covers 7 bases. The CDR3 runs to 14 residues. Germline CDR1 and CDR2: KGHSH and LQKENI. The CDR3 DNA reads as TGTGCCAGCTCACCCGACAGGGCCAACCGTGGCTGCACCTTC. This sequence encodes CASSPDRANRGCTF.

Note on this clonotype: A far bigger clonotype differs at one base, so this is likely a read error. The rearrangement joins TRBV7-2 to TRBJ2-3; TRBD2 agrees at 11 bases. Germline V gene data show CDR1 as SGHTA and CDR2 as FQGNSA. This CDR3 is built from 15 residues. CDR3 protein: CANSRTSGSTDTQYF. CDR3 nucleotides: TGTGCCAACAGCCGGACTAGCGGGAGCACAGATACGCAGTATTTT.

In this sample, this clonotype turned up many times. The gene calls are TRBV2 and TRBJ2-1, with 8 nucleotides matching TRBD2. The junction had 9 bases not matched to a gene; V was cut back by 7 bases and J by 7 bases. CDR3 size: 14 residues. The germline gives CDR1 SNHLY, CDR2 FYNNEI. The CDR3 sequence: CASKPGLGLNEQFF. CDR3 nucleotides: TGTGCCAGCAAGCCGGGACTAGGTTTAAATGAGCAGTTCTTC.

This clonotype was observed at least ten times. J is TRBJ2-1 and V is TRBV9; 9 nucleotides align to TRBD1. This CDR3 region has 14 residues. Germline-derived CDR1 and CDR2 are SGDLS and YYNGEE. V was clipped by 3 bases and J by 4 bases; unmatched bases: 2. The CDR3 nucleotides are TGTGCCAGCAGCGGGGACAGGGCATACAATGAGCAGTTCTTC. Translation gives CASSGDRAYNEQFF.

This clonotype was counted ten times or more. The chain is built from TRBV28 and TRBJ2-2; 13 bases align to TRBD2. This CDR3 region has 15 residues. The germline gives CDR1 MDHEN, CDR2 SYDVKM. The junction had 4 bases not matched to a gene; V was cut back by 6 bases and J by 6 bases. The CDR3 here is CASSSGLAGAGELFF. CDR3 nucleotides: TGTGCCAGCAGCTCCGGACTAGCGGGAGCCGGGGAGCTGTTTTTT. Supplemented by reference TRBV28 and TRBJ2-2, the full variable domain reads DVKVTQSSRYLVKRTGEKVFLECVQDMDHENMFWYRQDPGLGLRLIYFSYDVKMKEKGDIPEGYSVSREKKERFSLILESASTNQTSMYLCASSSGLAGAGELFFGEGSRLTVL.

This clonotype was seen ten or more times. This chain connects TRBV27 to TRBJ2-7; 10 nucleotides agree with TRBD2. This CDR3 comprises 15 residues. The germline V gene has CDR1 MNHEY and CDR2 SMNVEV (reference sequence). Unmatched junction bases numbered 8, after V lost 4 bases and J lost 5 bases. The CDR3 region has the DNA TGTGCCAGCAGTTCGACCGGGACTAGCGTTGACGAGCAGTACTTC. Translating it yields CASSSTGTSVDEQYF.

The CDR3 sequence: CASSQGDQLGSYEQYF. The CDR3 DNA sequence: TGTGCCAGCAGCCAAGGGGATCAACTCGGTTCCTACGAGCAGTACTTC. The chain carries TRBV3-1 and TRBJ2-7; no clear D gene. Trimming removed 1 base at V and 1 base at J, with 14 bases between. The CDR3 spans 16 residues. Germline values: CDR1 LGHDT, CDR2 YNNKEL (reference sequence).

This clonotype has ten or more counts. This sequence joins TRBV27 and TRBJ2-7; 14 bases fit TRBD2. This CDR3 has 16 residues. CDR1 and CDR2 from the germline V gene are MNHEY and SMNVEV (reference sequence). Trimming at V came to 8 bases and at J to 2 bases, leaving 8 bases not matched to a gene. DNA of the CDR3: TGTGCCAGCGGCAGGGGGACTAGCGGGGGCCCCTACGAGCAGTACTTC. Its protein is CASGRGTSGGPYEQYF.

There are many counts of this clonotype. The CDR3 is CASSWTSGRANEQYF. The CDR3 DNA sequence: TGCGCCAGCAGCTGGACAAGCGGGAGGGCCAACGAGCAGTACTTC. V and J are TRBV5-1 and TRBJ2-7; 10 bases match TRBD2. The germline gives CDR1 SGHRS, CDR2 YFSETQ. The CDR3 has 15 amino acids. After removal of 3 bases from V and 5 bases from J, the junction contained 8 bases not matched to a gene.

In its sample, this clonotype was seen many times. V usage is TRBV27 and J usage is TRBJ2-3; the D gene is possibly TRBD2 (5 bases). Germline-derived CDR1 and CDR2 are MNHEY and SMNVEV (reference sequence). V was trimmed by 9 bases and J by 0 bases, leaving 16 bases between them. The CDR3 has 15 residues. Written as DNA, the CDR3 is TGTGCCAGTCCCTTCGGCGGGCACAGCACAGATACGCAGTATTTT. Protein sequence: CASPFGGHSTDTQYF.

This clonotype was recorded at least ten times. The chain couples TRBV7-3 to TRBJ2-5, with unresolved D. Between the trimmed V and J ends, which lost 3 bases and 4 bases, there was a span of 9 bases. Germline V gene data show CDR1 as SGHTA and CDR2 as FQGTGA. This CDR3 spans 13 amino acids. The CDR3 region has the DNA TGTGCCAGCAGCTTCGGCTTGGGAGAGACCCAGTACTTC. Protein product: CASSFGLGETQYF. Combining the CDR3 with reference TRBV7-3 and TRBJ2-5 gives the whole variable domain GAGVSQTPSNKVTEKGKYVELRCDPISGHTALYWYRQSLGQGPEFLIYFQGTGAADDSGLPNDRFFAVRPEGSVSTLKIQRTERGDSAVYLCASSFGLGETQYFGPGTRLLVL.

This clonotype was counted only a few times. V and J are TRBV29-1 and TRBJ1-1; a weak D match, TRBD1 (6 bases). Germline loops: CDR1 SQVTM, CDR2 ANQGSEA. V was pared by 5 bases and J by 0 bases, with 22 bases between. The CDR3 sequence is 17 residues long. The DNA of the CDR3 is TGCAGCGTTTTTGCCTTCGAGGGGGAACCTATGAACACTGAAGCTTTCTTT. This codes for CSVFAFEGEPMNTEAFF.

This clonotype turned up a few times. The rearrangement links TRBV5-1 to TRBJ1-1; D gene ambiguous. The CDR3 is 16 residues long. V lost 0 bases and J 1 base, leaving 13 bases between the germline ends. Germline CDR1 is SGHRS and CDR2 is YFSETQ. Here the CDR3 DNA reads TGCGCCAGCAGCTTGGCCGGTATCCAGCAGAACACTGAAGCTTTCTTT. It codes for CASSLAGIQQNTEAFF.